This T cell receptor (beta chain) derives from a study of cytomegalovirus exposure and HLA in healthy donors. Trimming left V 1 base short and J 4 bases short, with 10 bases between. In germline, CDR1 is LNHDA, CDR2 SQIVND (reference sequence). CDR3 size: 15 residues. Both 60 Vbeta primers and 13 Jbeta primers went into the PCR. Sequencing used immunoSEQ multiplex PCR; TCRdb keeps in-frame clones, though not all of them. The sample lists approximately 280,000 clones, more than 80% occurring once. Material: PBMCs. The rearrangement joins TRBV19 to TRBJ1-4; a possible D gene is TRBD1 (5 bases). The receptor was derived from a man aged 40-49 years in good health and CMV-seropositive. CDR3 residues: CASSIVGGVNEKLFF. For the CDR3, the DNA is TGTGCCAGTAGTATAGTTGGAGGGGTTAATGAAAAACTGTTTTTT.